Listed here are 11 T cell receptor beta chains from one sample, sequenced in a study of early T cells in non-severe SARS-CoV-2 infection. TCRdb ran MiXCR on the 5' RACE reads and lists one entry per CDR3 protein. The profile shows fewer than 65,000 distinct CDR3 sequences, roughly 8.8% of them singletons. Sequenced input: whole blood. Every receptor here comes from an adult who was a healthcare worker with PCR-confirmed SARS-CoV-2 infection or an uninfected control (not recorded which).

This clonotype has a count of ten or more. The chain uses TRBV4-3 and TRBJ2-1; D call uncertain. With 0 bases removed from V and 13 bases from J, the gap between germline ends came to 10 bases. This CDR3 is 12 amino acids long. The germline gives CDR1 LGHNA, CDR2 YSLEER. CDR3 in DNA: TGCGCCAGCAGCCAAGATCCGCGCGCCCAGTTCTTC. Amino acid sequence: CASSQDPRAQFF.

This clonotype was recorded many times. The chain recombines TRBV19 with TRBJ1-2; tentatively, D is TRBD1 (5 bases). V shed 3 bases and J shed 0 bases, with 17 bases lying between them. Germline V gives CDR1 LNHDA, CDR2 SQIVND (reference sequence). The CDR3 covers 17 residues. The chain's CDR3 is CASSMPPGTEANYGYTF. The CDR3 DNA reads as TGTGCCAGTAGTATGCCCCCCGGGACGGAAGCTAACTATGGCTACACCTTC. Combining the CDR3 with reference TRBV19 and TRBJ1-2 gives the whole variable domain DGGITQSPKYLFRKEGQNVTLSCEQNLNHDAMYWYRQDPGQGLRLIYYSQIVNDFQKGDIAEGYSVSREKKESFPLTVTSAQKNPTAFYLCASSMPPGTEANYGYTFGSGTRLTVV.

This clonotype was counted ten times or more. V is TRBV13 and J is TRBJ2-5; D is ambiguous. Per the germline V gene, CDR1 is PRHDT and CDR2 is FYEKMQ (reference sequence). Trimming pared 5 bases from V and 2 bases from J, leaving 12 bases between. The CDR3 consists of 14 residues. The CDR3 here is CASSRGGLQETQYF. CDR3 nucleotides: TGTGCCAGCAGCCGCGGTGGGCTACAAGAGACCCAGTACTTC.

This clonotype was seen only a few times. The rearrangement joins TRBV7-6 to TRBJ2-4, with D hard to call. The CDR3 consists of 14 residues. CDR1 is SGHVS and CDR2 is FNYEAQ in the germline V gene. The V gene lost 9 bases and the J gene lost 2 bases, with 14 bases spanning the gap. In DNA form, the CDR3 reads TGTGCCAGTTCCCCAGGACGGACCAAAAACATTCAGTACTTC. Amino acid sequence: CASSPGRTKNIQYF.

This clonotype was seen many times. This rearrangement joins TRBV28 to TRBJ2-5, with D perhaps TRBD2 (6 bases). The length of the CDR3 is 14 residues. Per germline, CDR1 MDHEN and CDR2 SYDVKM. Trimming took 3 bases from V and 2 from J, leaving 10 bases between them. The CDR3 DNA follows: TGTGCCAGCAGTTTTCGGGACTTGCAAGAGACCCAGTACTTC. Translating it yields CASSFRDLQETQYF.

This clonotype was seen a few times. The rearrangement joins TRBV28 to TRBJ2-7, with D possibly matching TRBD1 (5 bases). The germline V and J ends were trimmed by 7 bases and 0 bases, with 10 bases remaining between them. Per germline, CDR1 MDHEN and CDR2 SYDVKM. The CDR3 covers 13 residues. In nucleotides, the CDR3 is TGTGCCAGCAAGTTGGGGCCCTCCTACGAGCAGTACTTC. This translates into CASKLGPSYEQYF. The full variable domain, in which reference TRBV28 and TRBJ2-7 provide the parts outside the CDR3, is DVKVTQSSRYLVKRTGEKVFLECVQDMDHENMFWYRQDPGLGLRLIYFSYDVKMKEKGDIPEGYSVSREKKERFSLILESASTNQTSMYLCASKLGPSYEQYFGPGTRLTVT.

This clonotype was seen at least ten times. The chain has TRBV25-1 and TRBJ1-5; perhaps TRBD1 as D (5 bases). With 8 bases removed from V and 2 bases from J, the gap between germline ends came to 10 bases. The germline V gene has CDR1 MGHDK and CDR2 SYGVNS. The length of the CDR3 is 13 residues. DNA for the CDR3: TGTGCCAGCGCGGGGGGTGGCAATCAGCCCCAGCATTTT. Translated, it gives CASAGGGNQPQHF.

This clonotype appeared a few times. CDR3 bases: TGTGCCAGCAGCCAAGAGTACAGGGACAACAATCAGCCCCAGCATTTT. The encoded protein is CASSQEYRDNNQPQHF. This sequence joins TRBV4-2 and TRBJ1-5; tentatively, D is TRBD1 (6 bases). The length of the CDR3 is 16 residues. Germline V lookup: CDR1 LGHNA, CDR2 YNFKEQ. Trimming cost V 0 bases and J 3 bases, with 12 bases left between them.

Remarks on this clonotype: Its ends do not fully match the called genes, so a read error is possible. J is TRBJ2-1 and V is TRBV11-2; 9 bases map to TRBD2. This CDR3 has 15 residues. The germline gives CDR1 SGHAT, CDR2 FQNNGV. CDR3 region: CAISLGPSGIYEQFF. For the CDR3, the DNA is TGTGCCATCAGCTTAGGGCCTAGCGGGATATATGAGCAGTTCTTC.

This clonotype was seen repeatedly, ten times or more. The chain couples TRBV7-2 to TRBJ2-4; 11 bases are a match to TRBD2. Unmatched junction bases numbered 16, after V lost 4 bases and J lost 8 bases. Germline V gene lookup returns CDR1 SGHTA and CDR2 FQGNSA. The CDR3 spans 18 residues. The CDR3 sequence: CASSSYGGVAGGLHIQYF. The DNA of the CDR3 is TGTGCCAGCAGCTCCTACGGGGGGGTAGCGGGAGGGTTGCACATTCAGTACTTC.

This clonotype has a handful of counts. The chain employs TRBV29-1 and TRBJ2-1, with 11 nucleotides matching TRBD1. The CDR3 runs to 15 residues. Germline V gives CDR1 SQVTM, CDR2 ANQGSEA. V lost 3 bases to trimming and J lost 3 bases; unmatched junction nucleotides: 4. CDR3 amino acids: CSVDSGTGGYNEQFF. The CDR3 nucleotides are TGCAGCGTTGATAGCGGGACAGGGGGCTACAATGAGCAGTTCTTC.